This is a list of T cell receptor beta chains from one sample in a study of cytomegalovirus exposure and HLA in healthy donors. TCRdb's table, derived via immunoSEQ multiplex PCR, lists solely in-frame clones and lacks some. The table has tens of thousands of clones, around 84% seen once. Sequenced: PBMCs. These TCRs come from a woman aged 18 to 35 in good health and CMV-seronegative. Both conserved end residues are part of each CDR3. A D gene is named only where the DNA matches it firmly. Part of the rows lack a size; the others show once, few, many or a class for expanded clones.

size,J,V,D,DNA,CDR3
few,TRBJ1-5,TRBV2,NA,TGTGCCAGCAGTAAACAGGGATTAGATCAGCCCCAGCATTTT,CASSKQGLDQPQHF
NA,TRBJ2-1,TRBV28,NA,TGTGCCAGCAGTTTCCTCTCGTTATTCAATGAGCAGTTCTTC,CASSFLSLFNEQFF
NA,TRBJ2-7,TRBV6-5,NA,TGTGCCAGCACAGACAGGTTCAACGAGCAGTACTTC,CASTDRFNEQYF
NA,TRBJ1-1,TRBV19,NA,TGTGCCAGTAGTATCGCAGGGCCCATGAACACTGAAGCTTTCTTT,CASSIAGPMNTEAFF
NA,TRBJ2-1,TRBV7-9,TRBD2,TGTGCCAGCAGCCAGGGACTAGCGGGAGTTTACAATGAGCAGTTCTTC,CASSQGLAGVYNEQFF
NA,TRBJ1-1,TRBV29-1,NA,TGCAGCGTTGACGAGGCAACGAACACTGAAGCTTTCTTT,CSVDEATNTEAFF
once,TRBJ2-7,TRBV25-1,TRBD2,TGTGCCAGCAGTGCCCGGACTAGCGGGAGAGGTCGCGGCGAGCAGTACTTC,CASSARTSGRGRGEQYF
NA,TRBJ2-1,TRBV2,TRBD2,TGTGCCAGCAGTGAGGGTGGGACTAGCGGGAGAAGGAATGAGCAGTTCTTC,CASSEGGTSGRRNEQFF
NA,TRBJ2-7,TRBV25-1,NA,TGTGCCAGCAGTGGGAGACTACCGACCTACGAGCAGTACTTC,CASSGRLPTYEQYF
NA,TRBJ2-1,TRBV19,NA,TGTGCCAGTAGTATTAATCCCTATAGCTCCTACAATGAGCAGTTCTTC,CASSINPYSSYNEQFF
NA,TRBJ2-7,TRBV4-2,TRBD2,TGTGCCAGCAGCCAAGGGACTAGCGGGACTCCCTACGAGCAGTACTTC,CASSQGTSGTPYEQYF
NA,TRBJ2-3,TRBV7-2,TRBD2,TGTGCCAGCAGCCCGGGACTAGCGTCGGATACGCAGTATTTT,CASSPGLASDTQYF
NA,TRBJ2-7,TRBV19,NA,TGTGCCAGTAGTATAGGGGACACTACTCTGTACGAGCAGTACTTC,CASSIGDTTLYEQYF
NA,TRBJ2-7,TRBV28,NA,TGTGCCAGCAGTAATACCCCCGGGAGTAACTACGAGCAGTACTTC,CASSNTPGSNYEQYF
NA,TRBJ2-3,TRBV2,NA,TGTGCCAGCAGCCTTCTTCCTAGCGTCTCACACAAGGATACGCAGTATTTT,CASSLLPSVSHKDTQYF
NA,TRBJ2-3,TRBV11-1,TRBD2,TGTGCCAGCAGTCCCGGACTAGCGGGGGGCTCGGATAGCACAGATACGCAGTATTTT,CASSPGLAGGSDSTDTQYF
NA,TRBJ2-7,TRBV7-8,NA,TGTGCCAGCAGCTACTCTAGCGCCCGCTCCTACGAGCAGTACTTC,CASSYSSARSYEQYF
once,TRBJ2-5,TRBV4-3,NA,TGCGCCAGCAGCCAAGATAGGGGCCAAGAGACCCAGTACTTC,CASSQDRGQETQYF
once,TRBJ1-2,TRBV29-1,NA,TGCAGCGACGTTAACGGCTATGGCTACACCTTC,CSDVNGYGYTF
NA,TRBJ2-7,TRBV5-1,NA,TGCGCCAGCAGCGCCGGGACTGGCTACGAGCAGTACTTC,CASSAGTGYEQYF
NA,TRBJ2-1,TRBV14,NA,TGTGCCAGCAGCCACCCTCGGGAGAGCTCCTACAATGAGCAGTTCTTC,CASSHPRESSYNEQFF
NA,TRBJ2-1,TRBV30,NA,TGTGCCTGGAGTGTAACGACAGTCTACAATGAGCAGTTCTTC,CAWSVTTVYNEQFF
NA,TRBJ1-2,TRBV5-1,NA,TGCGCCAGCAGCTTGCAGGGCGATGGCTACACCTTC,CASSLQGDGYTF
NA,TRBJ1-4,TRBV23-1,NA,TGCGCCAGCAGTCAATCTACCAGCCATACGAGGGAAAAACTGTTTTTT,CASSQSTSHTREKLFF
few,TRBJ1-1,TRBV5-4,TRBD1,TGTGCCAGCAGCCGGACAGGGTCGAACACTGAAGCTTTCTTT,CASSRTGSNTEAFF
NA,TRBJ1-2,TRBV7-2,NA,TGTGCCAGCAGCTTTGGGACACTCTCTGGCTATGGCTACACCTTC,CASSFGTLSGYGYTF
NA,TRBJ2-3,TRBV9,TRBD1,TGTGCCAGCAGCACCGGGACAGGCGGCTGGGGAGATACGCAGTATTTT,CASSTGTGGWGDTQYF
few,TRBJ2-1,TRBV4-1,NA,TGCGCCAGCAGCCAAGGACTATTCTTC,CASSQGLFF
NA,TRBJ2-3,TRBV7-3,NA,TGTGCCAGCAGCTTAAATAGTCTGGGGGGATATACGCAGTATTTT,CASSLNSLGGYTQYF
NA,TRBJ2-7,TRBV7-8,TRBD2,TGTGCCAGCAGCTTAGACCCACGGACTAGCGGAGGCTACGAGCAGTACTTC,CASSLDPRTSGGYEQYF
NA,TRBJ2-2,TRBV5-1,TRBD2,TGCGCCAGCAGCGAAGCGGGGGGGTCGAACACCGGGGAGCTGTTTTTT,CASSEAGGSNTGELFF
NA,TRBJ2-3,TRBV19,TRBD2,TGTGCCAGTAGTATCCCGGGACTAGCAGATACGCAGTATTTT,CASSIPGLADTQYF
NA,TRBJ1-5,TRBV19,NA,TGTGCCAGTAGGGGCCCGGGGGGAGGCAATCAGCCCCAGAATTTT,CASRGPGGGNQPQNF
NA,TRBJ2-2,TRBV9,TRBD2,TGTGCCAGCAGCGGCAAAGTGATAGCGGGGAGCCAAGAGCTGTTTTTT,CASSGKVIAGSQELFF
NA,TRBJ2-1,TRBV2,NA,TGTGCCAGCAGTGGACCCAGCGGAACTTACAATGAGCAGTTCTTC,CASSGPSGTYNEQFF
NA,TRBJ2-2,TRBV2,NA,TGTGCCAGCAGTGAACAGGGCTTCGACACCGGGGAGCTGTTTTTT,CASSEQGFDTGELFF
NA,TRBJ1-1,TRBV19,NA,TGTGCCAGTAGTATTGGGGCCGCAGCCCGGAACACTGAAGCTTTCTTT,CASSIGAAARNTEAFF
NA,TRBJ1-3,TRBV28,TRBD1,TGTGCCAGCCTCAGACAGGGGGCTAATGGAAACACCATATATTTT,CASLRQGANGNTIYF
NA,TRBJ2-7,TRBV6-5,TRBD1,TGTGCCAGCAGTTACATAGGACAGGGACCCTACGAGCAGTACTTC,CASSYIGQGPYEQYF
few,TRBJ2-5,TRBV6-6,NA,TGTGCCAGCAGTTACCCGGGCCAAGAGACCCAGTACTTC,CASSYPGQETQYF
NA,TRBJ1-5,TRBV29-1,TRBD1,TGCAGCGTCTTACAGGGGGTGGGTCAGCCCCAGCATTTT,CSVLQGVGQPQHF